This TCR beta chain was identified during a study of T-cell reconstitution after alpha-beta-depleted transplantation in children. The TCRbeta library was prepared with unique molecular identifiers. TCRdb used MiXCR to reprocess the PCR reads, holding one entry per CDR3 protein. The table records 100,000 to 120,000 distinct CDR3 sequences, 10% of them present only once. The sample holds many counts of this clonotype. CDR3 length: 16 amino acids. The trim removed 4 bases at V and 6 bases at J, leaving 12 bases unmatched. The sequence derives from a human donor who donated a stem cell graft to a child with acute lymphoblastic leukemia. The V and J genes are TRBV12-3 or TRBV12-4 and TRBJ1-5; 7 bases agree with TRBD1. The sequencing used PBMCs from the stem cell graft donor, collected from the stem cell graft. In DNA form, the CDR3 reads TGTGCCAGCAGTTCAAACAGGGGTGCTGGGGCTCAGCCCCAGCATTTT. It is translated as CASSSNRGAGAQPQHF.